The next 6 T cell receptor beta chains were all read from a single sample in a study of vaccination effects on CD4 cells after COVID-19. This table comes from immunoSEQ multiplex PCR, and its TCRdb copy is limited to in-frame clones, with some not included. The sample has tens of thousands of clones; over 65% are singletons. Prior to sequencing, the ViraFEST assay stimulated PBMC with viral peptide pools, which expanded the antigen-specific CD4+ T cells. Culture lasted 10 days before CD4+ T cell isolation. The vaccine recipients had no prior SARS-CoV-2 infection, with negative nucleocapsid antibodies. Their cognate antigens are unknown. The source was CD4+ T cells from PBMCs cultured with HCoV-OC43 spike peptides, collected before COVID-19 vaccination. Subset of the sample: HCoV-OC43 spike overlapping peptide pool stimulation. The receptors derive from a human donor who received a COVID-19 vaccine.

The CDR3 reads CASSIGTARSYNEQFF. In DNA, the CDR3 is TGTGCCAGTAGTATAGGGACAGCTCGCTCCTACAATGAGCAGTTCTTC. The chain recombines TRBV19 with TRBJ2-1; D may be TRBD1 (6 bases). V was pared by 1 base and J by 0 bases, with 10 bases between. CDR3 length equals 16 residues. Per germline, CDR1 LNHDA and CDR2 SQIVND (reference sequence).

The genes are TRBV19 and TRBJ2-1; possibly TRBD2 for D (5 bases). The CDR3 consists of 18 residues. CDR1 LNHDA and CDR2 SQIVND come from the germline V gene (reference sequence). V was trimmed by 3 bases and J by 5 bases, leaving 23 bases between them. CDR3 protein: CASSISGPGLTLDNEQFF. Here the CDR3 DNA reads TGTGCCAGTAGTATCTCGGGCCCCGGACTTACCCTCGACAATGAGCAGTTCTTC.

V gene TRBV6-2 or TRBV6-3 combines with J gene TRBJ2-7; 8 positions match TRBD1. The CDR3 length is 15 residues. Germline values: CDR1 MNHEY, CDR2 SVGEGT. The V segment lost 5 bases and the J segment 0 bases; nucleotides outside the gene matches: 6. DNA for the CDR3: TGTGCCAGCAGTCCAGGGGGCCACAGCTCCTACGAGCAGTACGTC. Its translation: CASSPGGHSSYEQYV.

This clone has just a few counts. The gene calls are TRBV5-1 and TRBJ1-6; 7 bases fit TRBD1. Germline CDR1 reads SGHRS; CDR2 reads YFSETQ. This CDR3 comprises 15 residues. J was trimmed by 9 bases and V by 4 bases; bases with no gene match: 10. CDR3: CASSPGDSPTSPLHF. The CDR3 DNA sequence: TGCGCCAGCAGCCCGGGGGACAGCCCGACTTCACCCCTCCACTTT.

The CDR3 DNA is TGCGCCAGCAGCTTGTTGGGGGGGCTTTACCAAGAGACCCAGTACTTC. This sequence encodes CASSLLGGLYQETQYF. The chain is built from TRBV5-1 and TRBJ2-5, with a tentative D call TRBD2 (7 bases). The CDR3 extends over 16 amino acids. The germline V and J ends were trimmed by 1 base and 0 bases, with 13 bases remaining between them. Per germline, CDR1 SGHRS and CDR2 YFSETQ.

This clone was observed a single time. The chain joins TRBV7-2 to TRBJ2-2, with a weak D call TRBD1 (6 bases). The CDR3 consists of 14 residues. The V end was cut by 6 bases, the J end by 1 base, with 9 bases between. In germline, CDR1 is SGHTA, CDR2 FQGNSA. The CDR3 loop reads CASSPDRNTGELFF. The CDR3 DNA reads TGTGCCAGCAGTCCGGACAGGAACACCGGGGAGCTGTTTTTT. Using reference TRBV7-2 and TRBJ2-2 for the parts outside the CDR3, the full variable domain is GAGVSQSPSNKVTEKGKDVELRCDPISGHTALYWYRQSLGQGLEFLIYFQGNSAPDKSGLPSDRFSAERTGGSVSTLTIQRTQQEDSAVYLCASSPDRNTGELFFGEGSRLTVL.